Given below is one TCR beta chain in context. This sample is drawn from a study of blood T cell repertoires in COVID-19. At the level of the study: COVID-19 samples from acute and convalescent phases originated in the United States, Italy and Spain. T cells, B-cell-depleted T cells, or PBMCs provided the cDNA or gDNA that served as material.

Methods used by the authors: Estimated nucleated cell counts came from reference gene primer amplification. TCRdb's table, derived via immunoSEQ multiplex PCR, lists solely in-frame clones and lacks some. The V and J calls and the clone size are those of that table, but D and trimming were determined from the DNA. The sample lists roughly 280,000 clones; roughly 90% were seen once. The CDR3 totals 16 residues. Per germline, CDR1 SGDLS and CDR2 YYNGEE. J lost 3 bases, V lost 0 bases, and 9 bases had no gene match. This TCR came from a man under 40 with active or convalescent COVID-19. The rearrangement links TRBV9 to TRBJ2-7, with 7 bases lining up with TRBD2. Sequenced sample: peripheral blood. CDR3 sequence (DNA): TGTGCCAGCAGCGTAGCGGGCGGGGGTTCTTTCTACGAGCAGTACTTC. This codes for CASSVAGGGSFYEQYF.